The 25 T cell receptor beta chains reported below all come from one sample, sequenced in a study of cytomegalovirus exposure and HLA in healthy donors. Both 60 Vbeta primers and 13 Jbeta primers went into the PCR. This table comes from immunoSEQ multiplex PCR, and its TCRdb copy is limited to in-frame clones, with some not included. The sample consists of some 150,000 clones, around 10% of them appearing once. Sequencing was done on a sample of PBMCs. These receptors were obtained from a male donor in good health and CMV-seronegative.

This rearrangement joins TRBV4-3 to TRBJ2-7, with unresolved D. CDR3 size: 16 residues. V gave up 1 base and J gave up 1 base, with 14 bases separating them. Germline values: CDR1 LGHNA, CDR2 YSLEER. Here the CDR3 reads CASSQGGWPVSYEQYF. CDR3 DNA: TGCGCCAGCAGCCAAGGAGGATGGCCTGTGTCCTACGAGCAGTACTTC.

This clone appeared a few times. The chain has TRBV7-9 and TRBJ1-3; D uncertain. V gave up 2 bases and J gave up 4 bases, with 15 bases separating them. Germline-derived CDR1 and CDR2 are SEHNR and FQNEAQ (reference sequence). This CDR3 is built from 16 residues. CDR3 residues: CASSLSAVLRGNTIYF. In DNA form, the CDR3 reads TGTGCCAGCAGCTTAAGCGCGGTTCTTAGGGGAAACACCATATATTTT.

This clone was counted a few times. The rearrangement uses TRBV28 and TRBJ1-1; TRBD1 might be the D (6 bases). Trimming pared 3 bases from V and 1 base from J, leaving 9 bases between. Looked up from germline, CDR1 is MDHEN and CDR2 is SYDVKM. The CDR3 loop spans 14 amino acids. The DNA of the CDR3 is TGTGCCAGCAGTTTCCTGACAGGGAACACTGAAGCTTTCTTT. Translated: CASSFLTGNTEAFF.

This clone has a handful of counts. The DNA of the CDR3 is TGTGCCAGCAGCGCCTCAGGGGAGGGAGAGCAGTTCTTC. Protein product: CASSASGEGEQFF. This chain connects TRBV5-6 to TRBJ2-1, with a tentative D call TRBD2 (7 bases). Between the trimmed V and J ends, which lost 4 bases and 10 bases, there was a span of 15 bases. The CDR3 covers 13 residues. CDR1 is SGHDT, CDR2 YYEEEE, per germline.

In this sample, this clone turned up a few times. This chain connects TRBV27 to TRBJ1-4; weak D call: TRBD1 (6 bases). Trimming cost V 8 bases and J 4 bases, with 14 bases left between them. Germline-derived CDR1 and CDR2 are MNHEY and SMNVEV (reference sequence). The CDR3 has 14 residues. The CDR3 reads CASGTGSLNEKLFF. CDR3 bases: TGTGCCAGCGGAACAGGGTCCCTTAATGAAAAACTGTTTTTT.

The CDR3 DNA reads TGTGCCAGCAGCTTACAAACTTCGACTAGCGGAAACTCCTACAATGAGCAGTTCTTC. This codes for CASSLQTSTSGNSYNEQFF. The gene calls are TRBV11-3 and TRBJ2-1, with 9 positions matching TRBD2. This CDR3 comprises 19 residues. Trimming took 2 bases from V and 0 from J; bases not matched to a gene: 11. Germline assignment: CDR1 SGHNT and CDR2 YENEEA.

This chain joins TRBV9 and TRBJ1-3, with D perhaps matching TRBD1 (5 bases). Between the trimmed V and J ends, which lost 6 bases and 4 bases, there was a span of 14 bases. The CDR3 totals 14 residues. Germline V gives CDR1 SGDLS, CDR2 YYNGEE. CDR3 region: CASNSGTLGNTIYF. In DNA form, the CDR3 reads TGTGCCAGCAACTCCGGGACTCTCGGAAACACCATATATTTT.

The chain carries TRBV7-2 and TRBJ2-7; possibly TRBD1 for D (5 bases). Trimming left V 3 bases short and J 2 bases short, with 11 bases between. Germline CDR1 reads SGHTA; CDR2 reads FQGNSA. The length of the CDR3 is 14 residues. The CDR3 DNA is TGTGCCAGCAGCTTCGACAGTTGGCCCTACGAGCAGTACTTC. It translates to CASSFDSWPYEQYF. The whole variable domain, filled in from reference TRBV7-2 and TRBJ2-7, reads GAGVSQSPSNKVTEKGKDVELRCDPISGHTALYWYRQSLGQGLEFLIYFQGNSAPDKSGLPSDRFSAERTGGSVSTLTIQRTQQEDSAVYLCASSFDSWPYEQYFGPGTRLTVT.

This chain links TRBV4-1 with TRBJ2-5, with D possibly matching TRBD1 (5 bases). With 4 bases removed from V and 5 bases from J, the gap between germline ends came to 14 bases. The V gene's germline CDR1 is MGHRA and CDR2 YSYEKL. The CDR3 has 14 amino acids. The CDR3 DNA is TGCGCCAGCAGCCGGCTAGGGGTTGGGGAGACCCAGTACTTC. This translates into CASSRLGVGETQYF.

This clone has just a few counts. V gene TRBV11-1 combines with J gene TRBJ1-1, with 10 bases identical to TRBD1. The CDR3 runs 15 residues. With V trimmed by 5 bases and J by 4 bases, 7 bases remained unmatched. Looked up from germline, CDR1 is SGHAT and CDR2 is FQDESV (reference sequence). CDR3: CASSRQGAGSTEAFF. For the CDR3, the DNA is TGTGCCAGCAGCCGACAGGGGGCTGGGAGCACTGAAGCTTTCTTT.

This clone was seen a handful of times. This chain uses TRBV5-1 with TRBJ1-6, with 7 bases aligning to TRBD1. J lost 10 bases, V lost 0 bases, and 7 bases had no gene match. The V gene's germline CDR1 is SGHRS and CDR2 YFSETQ. The CDR3 has 15 amino acids. As DNA, the CDR3 is TGCGCCAGCAGCTTGGAGGGGGCCCGAGGCTCACCCCTCCACTTT. Translating it yields CASSLEGARGSPLHF.

The sample holds a few counts of this clone. The chain combines TRBV4-3 with TRBJ1-4; maybe TRBD1 (5 bases). Germline V gene data show CDR1 as LGHNA and CDR2 as YSLEER. The V end was cut by 0 bases, the J end by 7 bases, with 15 bases between. The CDR3 consists of 16 residues. The CDR3 loop is CASSQEARGGSEKLFF. As DNA, the CDR3 is TGCGCCAGCAGCCAAGAAGCCCGGGGGGGGAGTGAAAAACTGTTTTTT.

This clone showed up just a few times. The chain is built from TRBV11-2 and TRBJ2-5, with TRBD1 as a possible D gene (6 bases). The J call could be wrong; TRBJ2-7 is a better fit for the DNA end. The CDR3 extends over 15 amino acids. Germline V gene data show CDR1 as SGHAT and CDR2 as FQNNGV. CDR3 bases: TGTGCCAGCAGCTCCGGAACCGGGACACAGTACGAGCAGTACTTC. It specifies CASSSGTGTQYEQYF.

The chain combines TRBV28 with TRBJ2-7; 7 positions match TRBD1. CDR1 MDHEN and CDR2 SYDVKM come from the germline V gene. CDR3 length: 13 residues. The trim removed 6 bases at V and 7 bases at J, leaving 9 bases unmatched. The CDR3 is CASSRGGAMEQYF. The CDR3, as DNA: TGTGCCAGCAGCAGAGGGGGCGCGATGGAGCAGTACTTC.

In this sample, this clone turned up a few times. The chain has TRBV4-3 and TRBJ1-2; 7 positions agree with TRBD1. V shed 5 bases and J 4 bases; nucleotides not matched to a gene: 10. This CDR3 is built from 15 residues. Germline loops: CDR1 LGHNA, CDR2 YSLEER. In DNA form, the CDR3 reads TGCGCCAGCAGCTTACGACAGGGAAAGGCCTATGGCTACACCTTC. It yields the protein CASSLRQGKAYGYTF.

The chain is built from TRBV7-2 and TRBJ2-1; D call uncertain. The CDR3 runs to 13 residues. Germline values: CDR1 SGHTA, CDR2 FQGNSA. V lost 4 bases and J 13 bases, leaving 17 bases between the germline ends. As DNA, the CDR3 is TGTGCCAGCAGCTCCTACCAACCCGGGTTTCAGTTCTTC. As protein: CASSSYQPGFQFF. Full variable domain (outside the CDR3, taken from reference TRBV7-2 and TRBJ2-1): GAGVSQSPSNKVTEKGKDVELRCDPISGHTALYWYRQSLGQGLEFLIYFQGNSAPDKSGLPSDRFSAERTGGSVSTLTIQRTQQEDSAVYLCASSSYQPGFQFFGPGTRLTVL.

This clone showed up just a few times. The genes are TRBV7-9 and TRBJ1-5, with 9 bases lining up with TRBD1. Germline-derived CDR1 and CDR2 are SEHNR and FQNEAQ (reference sequence). The CDR3 has 15 amino acids. V dropped 5 bases and J dropped 2; count of bases not matched to a gene: 4. This CDR3 reads CASSTDRGGNQPQHF. CDR3 sequence (DNA): TGTGCCAGCAGCACGGACAGGGGTGGCAATCAGCCCCAGCATTTT.

This chain connects TRBV30 to TRBJ1-4; no firm D call. The CDR3 is made up of 11 amino acids. V gave up 1 base and J gave up 8 bases, with 5 bases separating them. Germline CDR1 GTSNPN, CDR2 SVGIG (reference sequence). CDR3 sequence reads: CAWSALEKLFF. The DNA of the CDR3 is TGTGCCTGGAGTGCTCTGGAAAAACTGTTTTTT.

This clone was picked up a small number of times. This chain uses TRBV19 with TRBJ2-1; D not certain. Germline values: CDR1 LNHDA, CDR2 SQIVND (reference sequence). The CDR3 extends over 13 amino acids. Trimming removed 3 bases at V and 7 bases at J, with 10 bases between. The CDR3 DNA sequence: TGTGCCAGTAGTATTTTTGACGGGAATGAGCAGTTCTTC. Its translation is CASSIFDGNEQFF.

The chain couples TRBV5-6 to TRBJ2-5; 7 bases line up with TRBD1. The CDR3 contains 13 residues. The germline V gene encodes CDR1 SGHDT and CDR2 YYEEEE. V shed 3 bases and J 5 bases; nucleotides not matched to a gene: 4. The CDR3 sequence: CASSSGGQETQYF. CDR3 sequence (DNA): TGTGCCAGCAGCTCAGGGGGTCAGGAGACCCAGTACTTC.

The chain couples TRBV7-2 to TRBJ2-2; TRBD1 agrees at 8 bases. This CDR3 is 14 amino acids long. Looked up from germline, CDR1 is SGHTA and CDR2 is FQGNSA. V lost 1 base to trimming and J lost 9 bases; unmatched junction nucleotides: 4. The CDR3 DNA follows: TGTGCCAGCAGCTTAGGGCAGGGGGCTAGGGAGCTGTTTTTT. Its protein is CASSLGQGARELFF.

This clone has a handful of counts. This chain connects TRBV28 to TRBJ1-5; D gene uncertain. The CDR3 runs 14 residues. Trimming pared 4 bases from V and 2 bases from J, leaving 9 bases between. CDR1 is MDHEN and CDR2 is SYDVKM in the germline V gene. CDR3 sequence reads: CASSSELGNQPQHF. In DNA form, the CDR3 reads TGTGCCAGCAGTTCGGAGTTGGGCAATCAGCCCCAGCATTTT.

J is TRBJ2-5 and V is TRBV5-1; D may be TRBD1 (6 bases). Germline V gives CDR1 SGHRS, CDR2 YFSETQ. The ends were cut back, 1 base at V and 1 base at J, with 8 bases in the middle. The CDR3 has 14 amino acids. The CDR3 reads CASSLTGPQETQYF. Written as DNA, the CDR3 is TGCGCCAGCAGCTTGACAGGGCCCCAAGAGACCCAGTACTTC.

The chain joins TRBV5-1 to TRBJ2-7; TRBD1 aligns across 12 bases. The CDR3 runs to 17 residues. CDR1 and CDR2 (germline): SGHRS, YFSETQ. With 4 bases clipped from V and 2 bases from J, the junction kept 10 bases outside the gene matches. The CDR3 sequence is CASSLGTGGVSPYEQYF. Written as DNA, the CDR3 is TGCGCCAGCAGCCTCGGGACAGGGGGCGTGTCCCCCTACGAGCAGTACTTC.

This clone occurred a few times. The CDR3 is CASSSPGAGGGLEQYF. The CDR3 DNA reads as TGTGCCAGCAGTTCCCCTGGAGCAGGCGGGGGCCTCGAGCAGTACTTC. The chain is built from TRBV27 and TRBJ2-7; D possibly corresponds to TRBD2 (7 bases). Germline V lookup: CDR1 MNHEY, CDR2 SMNVEV (reference sequence). The germline V and J ends were trimmed by 4 bases and 6 bases, with 22 bases remaining between them. This CDR3 region has 16 residues.